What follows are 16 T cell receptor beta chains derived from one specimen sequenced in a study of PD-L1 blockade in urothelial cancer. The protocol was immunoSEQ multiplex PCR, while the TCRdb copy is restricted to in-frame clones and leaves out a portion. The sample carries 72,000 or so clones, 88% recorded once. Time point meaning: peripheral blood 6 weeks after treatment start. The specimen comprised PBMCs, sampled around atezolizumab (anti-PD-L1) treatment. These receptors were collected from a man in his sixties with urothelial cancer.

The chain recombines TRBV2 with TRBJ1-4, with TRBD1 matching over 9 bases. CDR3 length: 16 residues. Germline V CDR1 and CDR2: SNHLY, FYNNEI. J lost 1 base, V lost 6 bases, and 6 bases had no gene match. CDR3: CASRHRGLRTNEKLFF. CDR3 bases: TGTGCCAGCAGGCACAGGGGGCTTAGAACTAATGAAAAACTGTTTTTT.

The CDR3 DNA sequence: TGTGCCAGCAGCATCCCCCGGGGGACTCTGGGGCCGGGCTACACCTTC. Translated, it gives CASSIPRGTLGPGYTF. The gene calls are TRBV7-2 and TRBJ1-2; the D gene is possibly TRBD1 (5 bases). Trimming removed 5 bases at V and 8 bases at J, with 24 bases between. The CDR3 is 16 residues long. From germline, CDR1 is SGHTA and CDR2 FQGNSA.

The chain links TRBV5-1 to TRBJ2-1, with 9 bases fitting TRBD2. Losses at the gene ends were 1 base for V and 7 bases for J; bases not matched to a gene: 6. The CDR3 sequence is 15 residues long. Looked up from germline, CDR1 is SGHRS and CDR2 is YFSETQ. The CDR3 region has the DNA TGCGCCAGCAGCTTGAATAGCGGGGGAAAAAATGAGCAGTTCTTC. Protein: CASSLNSGGKNEQFF.

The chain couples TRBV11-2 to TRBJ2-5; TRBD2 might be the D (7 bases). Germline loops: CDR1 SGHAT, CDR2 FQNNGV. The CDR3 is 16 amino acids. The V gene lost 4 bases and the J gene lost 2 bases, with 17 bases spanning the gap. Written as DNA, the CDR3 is TGTGCCAGCAGCTCCCACGGGGGGCAAGGGCAAGAGACCCAGTACTTC. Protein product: CASSSHGGQGQETQYF.

In nucleotides, the CDR3 is TGTGCCAGCACCCTTGGCGGCAATTCCTACAATGAGCAGTTCTTC. Its protein product is CASTLGGNSYNEQFF. The chain couples TRBV28 to TRBJ2-1, with unresolved D. Germline V CDR1 and CDR2: MDHEN, SYDVKM. V lost 7 bases to trimming and J lost 1 base, with 14 bases between them. CDR3 size: 15 residues.

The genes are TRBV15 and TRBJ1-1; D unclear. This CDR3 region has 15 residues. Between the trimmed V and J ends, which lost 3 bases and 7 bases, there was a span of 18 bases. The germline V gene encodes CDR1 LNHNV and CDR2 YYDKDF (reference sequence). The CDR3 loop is CATSRTRTEGNEAFF. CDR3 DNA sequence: TGTGCCACCAGCAGGACCAGGACGGAGGGAAATGAAGCTTTCTTT.

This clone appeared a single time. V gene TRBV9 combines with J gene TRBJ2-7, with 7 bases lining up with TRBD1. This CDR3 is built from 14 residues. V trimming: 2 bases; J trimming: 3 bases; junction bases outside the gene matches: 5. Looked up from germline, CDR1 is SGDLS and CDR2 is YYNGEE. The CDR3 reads CASSVTTGNYEQYF. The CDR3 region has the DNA TGTGCCAGCAGCGTGACGACAGGGAACTACGAGCAGTACTTC.

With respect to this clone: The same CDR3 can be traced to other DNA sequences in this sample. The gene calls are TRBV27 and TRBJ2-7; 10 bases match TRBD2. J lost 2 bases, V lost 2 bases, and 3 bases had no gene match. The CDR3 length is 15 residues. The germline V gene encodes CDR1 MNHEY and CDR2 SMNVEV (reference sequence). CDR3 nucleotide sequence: TGTGCCAGCAGTTTAGGCCTAGCGGGGGCCTACGAGCAGTACTTC. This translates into CASSLGLAGAYEQYF.

CDR3 in amino acids: CASSVQGAEEQYF. CDR3 bases: TGTGCCAGCAGCGTACAGGGGGCGGAAGAGCAGTACTTC. The chain is built from TRBV5-4 and TRBJ2-7, with 9 positions matching TRBD1. V trimming: 4 bases; J trimming: 7 bases; junction bases outside the gene matches: 6. The germline CDR1 and CDR2 sequences are SGHNT and YYREEE (reference sequence). The CDR3 totals 13 residues.

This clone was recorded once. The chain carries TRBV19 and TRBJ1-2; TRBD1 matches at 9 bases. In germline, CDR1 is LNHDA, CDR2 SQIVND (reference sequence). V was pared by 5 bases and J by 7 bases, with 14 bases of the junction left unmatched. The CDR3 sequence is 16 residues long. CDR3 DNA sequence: TGTGCCAGTAGTGGGTGGGGACAGGGTGGAATCGGTGGCTACACCTTC. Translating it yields CASSGWGQGGIGGYTF.

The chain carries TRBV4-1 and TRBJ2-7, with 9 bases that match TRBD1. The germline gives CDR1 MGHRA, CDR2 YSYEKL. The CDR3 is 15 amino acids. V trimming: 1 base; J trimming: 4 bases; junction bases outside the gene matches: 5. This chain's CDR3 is CASSQAGTGMYEQYF. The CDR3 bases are TGCGCCAGCAGCCAAGCGGGGACAGGGATGTACGAGCAGTACTTC.

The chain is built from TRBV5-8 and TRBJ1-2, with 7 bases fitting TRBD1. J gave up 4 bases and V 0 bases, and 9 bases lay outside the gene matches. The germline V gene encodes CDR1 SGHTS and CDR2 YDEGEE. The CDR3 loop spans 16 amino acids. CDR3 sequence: CASSLEGDSRFYGYTF. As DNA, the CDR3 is TGTGCCAGCAGCTTGGAAGGGGACAGCCGATTCTATGGCTACACCTTC.

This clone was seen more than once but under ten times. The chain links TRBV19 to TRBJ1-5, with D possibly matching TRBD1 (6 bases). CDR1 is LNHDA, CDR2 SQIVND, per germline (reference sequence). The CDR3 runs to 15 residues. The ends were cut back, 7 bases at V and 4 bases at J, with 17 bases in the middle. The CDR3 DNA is TGTGCCAGTATTCAGGGGTTTGGATGGAATCAGCCCCAGCATTTT. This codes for CASIQGFGWNQPQHF.

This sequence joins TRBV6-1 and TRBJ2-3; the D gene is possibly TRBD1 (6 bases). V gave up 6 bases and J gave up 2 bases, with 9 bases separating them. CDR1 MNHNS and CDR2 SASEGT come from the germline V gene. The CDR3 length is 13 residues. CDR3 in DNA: TGTGCCAGCAGGGACAGTTACACAGATACGCAGTATTTT. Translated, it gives CASRDSYTDTQYF.

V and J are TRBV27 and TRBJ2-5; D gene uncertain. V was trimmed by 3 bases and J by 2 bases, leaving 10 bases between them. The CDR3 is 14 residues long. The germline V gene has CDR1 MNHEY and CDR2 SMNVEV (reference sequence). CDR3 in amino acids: CASSFTRLQETQYF. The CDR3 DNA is TGTGCCAGCAGTTTCACAAGACTGCAAGAGACCCAGTACTTC.

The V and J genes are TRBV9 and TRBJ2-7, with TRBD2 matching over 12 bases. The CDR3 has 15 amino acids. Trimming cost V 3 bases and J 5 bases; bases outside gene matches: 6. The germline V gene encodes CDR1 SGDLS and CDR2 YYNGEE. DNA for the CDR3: TGTGCCAGCAGCGCCTGGACTAGCGGGACGGACGAGCAGTACTTC. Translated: CASSAWTSGTDEQYF.